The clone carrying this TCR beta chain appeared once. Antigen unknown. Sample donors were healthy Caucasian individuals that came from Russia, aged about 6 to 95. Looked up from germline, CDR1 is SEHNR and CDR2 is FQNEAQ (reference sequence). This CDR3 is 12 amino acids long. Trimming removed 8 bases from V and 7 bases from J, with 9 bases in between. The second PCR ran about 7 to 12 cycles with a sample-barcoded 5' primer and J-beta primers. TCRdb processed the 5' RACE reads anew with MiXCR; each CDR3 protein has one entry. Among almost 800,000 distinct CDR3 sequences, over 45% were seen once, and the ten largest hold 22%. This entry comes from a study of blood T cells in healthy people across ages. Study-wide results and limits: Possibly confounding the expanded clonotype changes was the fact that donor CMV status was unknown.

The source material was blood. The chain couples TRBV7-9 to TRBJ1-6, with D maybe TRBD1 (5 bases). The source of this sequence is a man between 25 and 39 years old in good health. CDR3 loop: CASSTENSPLHF. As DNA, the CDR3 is TGTGCCAGCTCGACAGAGAATTCACCCCTCCACTTT.